These 32 T cell receptor beta chains originate from one sample sequenced in a study of blood T cell repertoires in COVID-19. Clones were read by immunoSEQ multiplex PCR, and TCRdb kept only the in-frame ones, dropping some. Among some 270,000 clones listed, about 89% were seen once. Sequenced input: peripheral blood. Source of these receptors: a woman between 55 and 75 years old who had recovered from COVID-19.

The chain links TRBV4-2 to TRBJ1-3; no clear D gene. The V gene's germline CDR1 is LGHNA and CDR2 YNFKEQ. V was pared by 0 bases and J by 0 bases, with 6 bases between. This CDR3 region has 15 residues. In nucleotides, the CDR3 is TGTGCCAGCAGCCAAGATGGCAGCTCTGGAAACACCATATATTTT. This translates into CASSQDGSSGNTIYF.

The chain has TRBV3-1 (or the pseudogene TRBV3-2) and TRBJ2-7; 9 bases agree with TRBD1. With V trimmed by 4 bases and J by 3 bases, 4 bases remained unmatched. The length of the CDR3 is 14 residues. Germline CDR1 and CDR2: LGHDT and YNNKEL (reference sequence). The CDR3 coding sequence is TGTGCCAGCAGCCCCGGGACAGGGATCTACGAGCAGTACTTC. This codes for CASSPGTGIYEQYF.

The rearrangement joins TRBV6-5 to TRBJ1-2; 8 bases fit TRBD1. The germline gives CDR1 MNHEY, CDR2 SVGAGI. This CDR3 is 12 amino acids long. V lost 7 bases and J lost 8; bases outside the gene matches: 6. The CDR3 DNA reads as TGTGCCAGCAACCAGGGGGCGCGCGGCTACACCTTC. This encodes CASNQGARGYTF.

This chain links TRBV28 with TRBJ1-2; no clear D. This CDR3 comprises 12 residues. Trimming removed 8 bases at V and 4 bases at J, with 11 bases between. The germline V gene encodes CDR1 MDHEN and CDR2 SYDVKM. CDR3 sequence reads: CASAEGSYGYTF. CDR3 nucleotides: TGTGCCAGCGCGGAGGGTTCCTATGGCTACACCTTC.

V is TRBV2 and J is TRBJ1-6, with D perhaps TRBD1 (5 bases). V lost 6 bases to trimming and J lost 9 bases, with 15 bases between them. The CDR3 extends over 14 amino acids. Germline CDR1 reads SNHLY; CDR2 reads FYNNEI. Written as DNA, the CDR3 is TGTGCCAGCAGAGGGAGGAGGGGCTCTTCACCCCTCCACTTT. It translates to CASRGRRGSSPLHF.

This chain uses TRBV10-3 with TRBJ2-7; TRBD2 is a possible D gene (5 bases). Germline CDR1 reads ENHRY; CDR2 reads SYGVKD. There are 12 residues in the CDR3. The V gene lost 3 bases and the J gene lost 4 bases, with 7 bases spanning the gap. This CDR3 reads CAISDGRYEQYF. Written as DNA, the CDR3 is TGTGCCATCAGTGATGGGAGATACGAGCAGTACTTC.

The sample holds a few counts of this clone. The rearrangement joins TRBV7-2 to TRBJ2-3; perhaps TRBD1 as D (5 bases). The CDR3 totals 14 residues. Trimming shortened V by 5 bases and J by 0 bases, and 9 bases separated the two germline ends. Germline values: CDR1 SGHTA, CDR2 FQGNSA. CDR3: CASSDSRSTDTQYF. In DNA form, the CDR3 reads TGTGCCAGCAGCGACAGCCGTAGCACAGATACGCAGTATTTT.

The V and J genes are TRBV6-5 and TRBJ2-2; D may be TRBD1 (6 bases). Trimming shortened V by 6 bases and J by 5 bases, and 10 bases separated the two germline ends. CDR1 is MNHEY and CDR2 is SVGAGI in the germline V gene. The CDR3 contains 13 residues. The chain's CDR3 is CASRPTGTGELFF. The CDR3 DNA reads TGTGCCAGCAGGCCAACAGGGACCGGGGAGCTGTTTTTT.

V and J are TRBV7-3 and TRBJ1-1; TRBD1 might be the D (5 bases). V was pared by 2 bases and J by 1 base, with 11 bases between. In germline, CDR1 is SGHTA, CDR2 FQGTGA. The CDR3 extends over 15 amino acids. CDR3 residues: CASSLQGRANTEAFF. The CDR3 DNA reads as TGTGCCAGCAGCTTACAGGGTCGGGCGAACACTGAAGCTTTCTTT. The entire variable domain, with the rest obtained from reference TRBV7-3 and TRBJ1-1, is as follows: GAGVSQTPSNKVTEKGKYVELRCDPISGHTALYWYRQSLGQGPEFLIYFQGTGAADDSGLPNDRFFAVRPEGSVSTLKIQRTERGDSAVYLCASSLQGRANTEAFFGQGTRLTVV.

The chain joins TRBV28 to TRBJ1-3, with D tentatively TRBD1 (5 bases). Germline CDR1 and CDR2: MDHEN and SYDVKM. The CDR3 contains 14 residues. Between the trimmed V and J ends, which lost 0 bases and 8 bases, there was a span of 11 bases. This CDR3 reads CASSLWQGGHTIYF. The CDR3 bases are TGTGCCAGCAGTTTATGGCAGGGAGGGCACACCATATATTTT.

The rearrangement links TRBV5-1 to TRBJ2-3; 8 nucleotides agree with TRBD1. V shed 1 base and J 3 bases; nucleotides not matched to a gene: 7. Germline CDR1 SGHRS, CDR2 YFSETQ. The CDR3 consists of 16 residues. CDR3 coding DNA: TGCGCCAGCAGCTTGTTCCCGGACAGGGCAACAGATACGCAGTATTTT. Translating gives CASSLFPDRATDTQYF.

The CDR3 reads CASSSSVRRSAEAFF. DNA of the CDR3: TGTGCCAGCAGTTCTTCAGTACGAAGGAGCGCTGAAGCTTTCTTT. V is TRBV27 and J is TRBJ1-1, with D unresolved. Germline V gene lookup returns CDR1 MNHEY and CDR2 SMNVEV (reference sequence). This CDR3 has 15 residues. Trimming removed 4 bases at V and 6 bases at J, with 18 bases between.

The chain has TRBV6-2 or TRBV6-3 and TRBJ1-2, with D tentatively TRBD1 (5 bases). V lost 2 bases and J lost 0, with 13 bases in between. Looked up from germline, CDR1 is MNHEY and CDR2 is SVGEGT. There are 16 residues in the CDR3. CDR3 in DNA: TGTGCCAGCAGTTACCTCTACAGGTGGGCTAACTATGGCTACACCTTC. Amino acid sequence: CASSYLYRWANYGYTF.

As for this clone: The junction and the germline gene differ at one end; a read error may be behind it. The chain combines TRBV7-3 with TRBJ1-2, with TRBD1 matching 8 bases. CDR3 length equals 12 residues. Germline V gene lookup returns CDR1 SGHTA and CDR2 FQGTGA. The CDR3 sequence: CASSPGQGRPFF. The CDR3 coding sequence is TGTGCCAGCAGCCCCGGACAGGGTCGTCCCTTTTTC.

The V gene is TRBV5-6, the J gene TRBJ1-1; perhaps TRBD1 as D (6 bases). Germline V gives CDR1 SGHDT, CDR2 YYEEEE. The CDR3 contains 12 residues. Trimming cost V 3 bases and J 11 bases, with 14 bases left between them. The CDR3 region is CASSWSGTPAFF. The CDR3 region has the DNA TGTGCCAGCAGCTGGTCCGGGACACCCGCTTTCTTT.

The rearrangement joins TRBV27 to TRBJ1-2; 9 bases line up with TRBD1. Germline loops: CDR1 MNHEY, CDR2 SMNVEV (reference sequence). The CDR3 runs 17 residues. J gave up 2 bases and V 5 bases, and 12 bases lay outside the gene matches. In DNA form, the CDR3 reads TGTGCCAGCAGTATGAGACAGGGGGTGTTCTTAAACTATGGCTACACCTTC. Protein sequence: CASSMRQGVFLNYGYTF.

This clone was recorded a few times. The chain employs TRBV5-8 and TRBJ2-1; possible D gene TRBD2, 6 bases. Trimming removed 4 bases from V and 9 bases from J, with 20 bases in between. The germline gives CDR1 SGHTS, CDR2 YDEGEE. This CDR3 is built from 15 residues. CDR3 DNA: TGTGCCAGCAGCGGGGGGAGTGCCGCCCGGGGTGAGCAGTTCTTC. Translation: CASSGGSAARGEQFF.

The chain has TRBV5-6 and TRBJ2-2, with D tentatively TRBD1 (6 bases). The CDR3 runs to 14 residues. V dropped 4 bases and J dropped 7 bases, with 14 bases sitting between them. Germline V gene sequence: CDR1 SGHDT, CDR2 YYEEEE. The CDR3: CASSLYTGIGELFF. CDR3 nucleotide sequence: TGTGCCAGCAGCCTATACACAGGGATCGGGGAGCTGTTTTTT. Variable domain in full (rest from reference TRBV5-6 and TRBJ2-2): DAGVTQSPTHLIKTRGQQVTLRCSPKSGHDTVSWYQQALGQGPQFIFQYYEEEERQRGNFPDRFSGHQFPNYSSELNVNALLLGDSALYLCASSLYTGIGELFFGEGSRLTVL.

V and J are TRBV19 and TRBJ1-1; D possibly corresponds to TRBD1 (5 bases). Germline values: CDR1 LNHDA, CDR2 SQIVND (reference sequence). Trimming removed 2 bases from V and 6 bases from J, with 13 bases in between. This CDR3 has 14 amino acids. CDR3 nucleotide sequence: TGTGCCAGTAGTATATTGGTCTCAGGGTCTGAAGCTTTCTTT. Amino acid sequence: CASSILVSGSEAFF.

The V and J genes are TRBV4-2 and TRBJ2-3; 8 bases agree with TRBD2. Germline V lookup: CDR1 LGHNA, CDR2 YNFKEQ. The CDR3 runs to 16 residues. J lost 7 bases, V lost 1 base, and 10 bases had no gene match. DNA of the CDR3: TGTGCCAGCAGCCAAGTCGGACGGGGGGGCATAAATACGCAGTATTTT. It yields the protein CASSQVGRGGINTQYF.

The chain recombines TRBV2 with TRBJ2-7; a possible D gene is TRBD2 (7 bases). CDR1 is SNHLY and CDR2 is FYNNEI in the germline V gene. V lost 10 bases and J lost 6, with 16 bases in between. This CDR3 spans 12 amino acids. CDR3 protein: CATRPGGGEQYF. CDR3 in DNA: TGTGCCACCCGGCCGGGGGGCGGCGAGCAGTACTTC.

The CDR3 is CASSLTGGGDQPQHF. The CDR3 region has the DNA TGTGCCAGCAGCCTGACAGGGGGAGGGGATCAGCCCCAGCATTTT. The V gene is TRBV5-6, the J gene TRBJ1-5; the match to TRBD1 covers 9 bases. Germline trimming cut 4 bases from V and 5 bases from J; bases unmatched to any gene: 7. Germline V gives CDR1 SGHDT, CDR2 YYEEEE. The CDR3 length is 15 residues.

This chain links TRBV6-5 with TRBJ1-4; TRBD1 might be the D (5 bases). The V and J ends lost 5 bases and 3 bases respectively, with 10 bases between them. The length of the CDR3 is 14 residues. The germline gives CDR1 MNHEY, CDR2 SVGAGI. The CDR3 reads CASSRTRPNEKLFF. CDR3 nucleotides: TGTGCCAGCAGTCGGACAAGGCCTAATGAAAAACTGTTTTTT.

This clone was counted once. DNA of the CDR3: TGTGCCAGCAGTTTCCAGGGCAGGGGAGTCCTAAACTATGGCTACACCTTC. It specifies CASSFQGRGVLNYGYTF. The chain is built from TRBV27 and TRBJ1-2; tentative D call: TRBD1 (6 bases). In germline, CDR1 is MNHEY, CDR2 SMNVEV (reference sequence). The CDR3 has 17 amino acids. V was cut by 3 bases and J by 2 bases, with 19 bases left in between.

In DNA form, the CDR3 reads TGCGCCAGCAGCTGGACAGGCCCAAACACTGAAGCTTTCTTT. Translated, it gives CASSWTGPNTEAFF. This chain connects TRBV5-1 to TRBJ1-1, with 7 bases lining up with TRBD1. Germline lookup yields CDR1 SGHRS and CDR2 YFSETQ. V was clipped by 3 bases and J by 2 bases; unmatched bases: 4. This CDR3 is 14 amino acids long.

This clone showed up just a few times. This chain uses TRBV5-6 with TRBJ1-5; the match to TRBD1 covers 10 bases. CDR3 size: 15 residues. Germline-derived CDR1 and CDR2 are SGHDT and YYEEEE. After removal of 4 bases from V and 6 bases from J, the junction contained 7 bases not matched to a gene. CDR3 amino acids: CASSLGQGRAQPQHF. CDR3 DNA: TGTGCCAGCAGCCTGGGACAGGGGAGGGCTCAGCCCCAGCATTTT.

At least ten counts were recorded for this clone. This chain connects TRBV6-5 to TRBJ1-3; D ambiguous. The CDR3 totals 14 residues. Trimming cost V 8 bases and J 5 bases, with 16 bases left between them. Germline CDR1 and CDR2: MNHEY and SVGAGI. The CDR3 DNA sequence: TGTGCCAGCGGGATTGGAGGTTATAGAAACACCATATATTTT. This encodes CASGIGGYRNTIYF.

This clone was detected a few times. The chain combines TRBV28 with TRBJ2-7; D is unclear. Germline CDR1 and CDR2: MDHEN and SYDVKM. CDR3 length: 13 amino acids. With 7 bases removed from V and 2 bases from J, the gap between germline ends came to 12 bases. The chain's CDR3 is CASKGGTTYEQYF. DNA of the CDR3: TGTGCCAGCAAAGGTGGTACTACCTACGAGCAGTACTTC.

The V call is TRBV7-3, the J call TRBJ1-1, with a possible D match to TRBD1 (6 bases). Germline lookup yields CDR1 SGHTA and CDR2 FQGTGA. There are 13 residues in the CDR3. V gave up 4 bases and J gave up 6 bases, with 12 bases separating them. Here the CDR3 reads CASSSGGGAEAFF. The CDR3 nucleotides are TGTGCCAGCAGCTCTGGGGGCGGCGCTGAAGCTTTCTTT.

The rearrangement joins TRBV7-2 to TRBJ2-5; 11 bases are shared with TRBD2. The CDR3 covers 15 residues. V trimming: 6 bases; J trimming: 5 bases; junction bases outside the gene matches: 8. Germline V gives CDR1 SGHTA, CDR2 FQGNSA. The CDR3 DNA is TGTGCCAGCAGGTCGAGACTAGCGGGGTTCGAGACCCAGTACTTC. The encoded protein is CASRSRLAGFETQYF. The complete variable domain, with remaining parts taken from reference TRBV7-2 and TRBJ2-5, reads GAGVSQSPSNKVTEKGKDVELRCDPISGHTALYWYRQSLGQGLEFLIYFQGNSAPDKSGLPSDRFSAERTGGSVSTLTIQRTQQEDSAVYLCASRSRLAGFETQYFGPGTRLLVL.

This chain joins TRBV5-1 and TRBJ1-5; D gene ambiguous. The V end lost 0 bases, the J end lost 0 bases, and 13 bases lay between the germline ends. Germline V gene sequence: CDR1 SGHRS, CDR2 YFSETQ. The CDR3 covers 17 residues. The CDR3: CASSLAERYYSNQPQHF. In nucleotides, the CDR3 is TGCGCCAGCAGCTTGGCCGAGAGGTACTATAGCAATCAGCCCCAGCATTTT. Looking up the rest from reference TRBV5-1 and TRBJ1-5 gives the full variable domain: KAGVTQTPRYLIKTRGQQVTLSCSPISGHRSVSWYQQTPGQGLQFLFEYFSETQRNKGNFPGRFSGRQFSNSRSEMNVSTLELGDSALYLCASSLAERYYSNQPQHFGDGTRLSIL.

The V and J genes are TRBV10-3 and TRBJ2-5; 15 bases are shared with TRBD2. Per germline, CDR1 ENHRY and CDR2 SYGVKD. J was trimmed by 3 bases and V by 7 bases; bases with no gene match: 12. This CDR3 comprises 18 residues. The CDR3 loop is CAINRGLAGGPWEETQYF. CDR3 nucleotide sequence: TGTGCCATCAACAGAGGACTAGCGGGGGGGCCGTGGGAAGAGACCCAGTACTTC.